The TCR beta chain described here comes from a study of blood T cell repertoires in COVID-19. Study at large: Samples representing acute and convalescent COVID-19 were sourced from the United States, Italy and Spain.

The length of the CDR3 is 14 residues. Germline V gene lookup returns CDR1 LGHDT and CDR2 YNNKEL (reference sequence). Assay: immunoSEQ multiplex PCR; the TCRdb copy retains only in-frame clones and omits some. The table has 200,000 to 300,000 clones, about 80% seen once. With regard to this clone: One end of the junction is discordant with germline, which a read error may explain.

The receptor's source is a human donor in a cohort sampled during active COVID-19. The sequenced sample consisted of peripheral blood. The chain recombines TRBV3-1 (or the pseudogene TRBV3-2) with TRBJ2-1, with 13 bases identical to TRBD2. CDR3 DNA: TGTGCCAGCAACCAACTAGCGGGGGGGAATGAGCAGTTCTTC. As protein: CASNQLAGGNEQFF.